A selection of T cell receptor beta chains follows, all from one sample in a study of blood T cell repertoires in COVID-19. The data were produced by immunoSEQ multiplex PCR, yet TCRdb's version contains in-frame clones alone and is incomplete. The sample records about 230,000 clones, 83% being singletons. The sequenced material came from peripheral blood. Receptors originate from a woman in her 70s with active or convalescent COVID-19. CDR3s include the opening cysteine and the closing phenylalanine or tryptophan. A D gene is named only where the DNA matches it firmly. Where a row states a size, it is once, few, many or the class of an expanded clone; other rows omit it.

>few|16|TRBJ2-2|TRBD1|TRBV6-4
TGTGCCAGCAGTGACGGGACAGGGGGATCGACCGGGGAGCTGTTTTTT
CASSDGTGGSTGELFF
>NA|15|TRBJ2-1|NA|TRBV6-5
TGTGCCAGCAGTTACTCCCTAGCGTCTAACAATGAGCAGTTCTTC
CASSYSLASNNEQFF
>NA|16|TRBJ2-1|TRBD1|TRBV5-4
TGTGCCAGCAGCCAAAAGGGGCAGGGGGTGAGAAATGAGCAGTTCTTC
CASSQKGQGVRNEQFF
>NA|13|TRBJ1-2|NA|TRBV5-1
TGCGCCAGCAGCTTGGTCGCAGGATCTGGCTACACCTTC
CASSLVAGSGYTF
>NA|15|TRBJ1-4|TRBD1|TRBV7-9
TGTGCCAGCAGCATGACAGGGTCGCGGGATGAAAAACTGTTTTTT
CASSMTGSRDEKLFF
>NA|17|TRBJ2-6|TRBD2|TRBV5-4
TGTGCCAGCAGCAGAGGGACTAGCGGGACCCGGGCCAACGTCCTGACTTTC
CASSRGTSGTRANVLTF
>NA|15|TRBJ1-4|NA|TRBV6-5
TGTGCCAGCAGTTACTCCTACAGGTCTAATGAAAAACTGTTTTTT
CASSYSYRSNEKLFF
>once|13|TRBJ2-7|TRBD2|TRBV6-1
TGTGCCAGCAGGCTAGCGGACTACTACGAGCAGTACTTC
CASRLADYYEQYF
>once|14|TRBJ2-1|NA|TRBV7-2
TGTGCCAGCAGCTTACAGGGGACCTACAATGAGCAGTTCTTC
CASSLQGTYNEQFF
>NA|15|TRBJ1-2|TRBD1|TRBV29-1
TGCAGCGTTGAAGGGGTTGCCAGGGGGAACTATGGCTACACCTTC
CSVEGVARGNYGYTF
>NA|14|TRBJ2-2|NA|TRBV28
TGTGCCAGCAGCACAGCTTCGAACACCGGGGAGCTGTTTTTT
CASSTASNTGELFF
>NA|13|TRBJ2-3|NA|TRBV19
TGTGCCAGTAGAGCAGGGAGCACAGATACGCAGTATTTT
CASRAGSTDTQYF
>NA|15|TRBJ1-2|TRBD1|TRBV3-1/TRBV3-2
TGTGCCAGCAGCTCCCCGGGACAGGGGAGCTATGGCTACACCTTC
CASSSPGQGSYGYTF
>NA|12|TRBJ1-5|NA|TRBV19
TGTGCCAGTAGATATAGCAATCAGCCCCAGCATTTT
CASRYSNQPQHF
>NA|16|TRBJ2-1|TRBD2|TRBV9
TGTGCCAGCTCCCTTAGCGGGGGGGCATCCTACAATGAGCAGTTCTTC
CASSLSGGASYNEQFF
>NA|18|TRBJ1-5|TRBD1|TRBV5-1
TGCGCCAGCAGCGTGGGGACAGCCGACCGTTATAGCAATCAGCCCCAGCATTTT
CASSVGTADRYSNQPQHF
>NA|16|TRBJ1-2|NA|TRBV6-5
TGTGCCAGCAGTTACTCCACAGCCGACGGTAACTATGGCTACACCTTC
CASSYSTADGNYGYTF